Included here is one TCR beta chain sequence, with context. The antigen is unknown. As for time point: patch test 2, 6 weeks after DPC sensitization. As to treatment: therapeutic diphenylcyclopropenone sensitization with weekly scalp DPC. Blood collection took place prior to placing each patch test. From whole blood left unfractionated, total RNA was extracted. In TCRdb, the RACE reads were re-called with MiXCR into one record per CDR3 protein. Of about 70,000 distinct CDR3 sequences in the sample, 8.5% were seen once. This CDR3 region has 14 residues. Germline CDR1 and CDR2: MNHEY and SVGEGT. V gave up 0 bases and J gave up 10 bases, with 13 bases separating them. The sample originates from a study of human T cells and chemical hapten exposure. Study-level points and caveats: Following DPC sensitization, TCRs present above 1 in 1000 frequency showed no change.

The clonotype was recovered from a woman in her forties or fifties with alopecia areata. Some clones in this sample may be carry-over from other donors' samples. Source: whole blood, taken in connection with sensitization to the hapten diphenylcyclopropenone (DPC). This chain connects TRBV6-2 or TRBV6-3 to TRBJ2-4; a weak D match, TRBD1 (6 bases). CDR3 sequence reads: CASSYSLSRGIQYF. DNA for the CDR3: TGTGCCAGCAGTTACTCGCTGTCTAGGGGGATTCAGTACTTC.